A selection of T cell receptor beta chains follows, all from one sample in a study of post-analysis software for immune sequencing data. TCRdb recomputed calls from the PCR reads with MiXCR, one row per CDR3 protein. This sample has hundreds of thousands of distinct CDR3 sequences, with roughly 27% found just once. The sample taken for sequencing was blood. These receptors came from a girl aged 10 to 17 with multiple sclerosis. Both conserved end residues are part of each CDR3. A D gene is named only where the DNA matches it firmly. Part of the rows lack a size; the others show once, few, many or a class for expanded clones.

>TRBJ1-2|TRBV6-5|-|-
CASSRGQLDGYTF
TGTGCCAGCAGCAGAGGACAGTTGGATGGCTACACCTTC
>TRBJ1-1|TRBV20-1|few|TRBD1
CSAREIQGDTEAFF
TGCAGTGCTAGAGAGATCCAGGGGGACACTGAAGCTTTCTTT
>TRBJ2-7|TRBV6-1|-|-
CASSGQSIYEQYF
TGTGCCAGCAGTGGGCAGAGCATCTACGAGCAGTACTTC
>TRBJ2-1|TRBV11-2|few|-
CASSRTSWGRDEQFF
TGTGCCAGCAGCCGAACCAGCTGGGGTAGGGATGAGCAGTTCTTC
>TRBJ2-1|TRBV25-1|-|TRBD1
CASSEGQGWNEQFF
TGTGCCAGCAGTGAGGGACAGGGGTGGAATGAGCAGTTCTTC
>TRBJ2-3|TRBV20-1|few|TRBD2
CSAMKGAGGPDTQYF
TGCAGTGCGATGAAGGGAGCGGGAGGGCCAGATACGCAGTATTTT
>TRBJ2-4|TRBV5-4|-|-
CASSVPGVAKNIQYF
TGTGCCAGCAGCGTACCAGGCGTGGCCAAAAACATTCAGTACTTC
>TRBJ1-1|TRBV29-1|-|-
CSVEYFGSNTEAFF
TGCAGCGTTGAGTATTTTGGATCGAACACTGAAGCTTTCTTT
>TRBJ2-5|TRBV5-1|-|-
CASSVEGRETQYF
TGCGCCAGCAGTGTTGAGGGCCGGGAGACCCAGTACTTC
>TRBJ2-1|TRBV4-1|many|TRBD1
CASSPTGSSYNEQFF
TGCGCCAGCAGCCCGACAGGGAGCTCCTACAATGAGCAGTTCTTC
>TRBJ1-2|TRBV25-1|-|TRBD1
CASRGYRAGGNYGYTF
TGTGCCAGCAGGGGGTATAGGGCAGGGGGTAACTATGGCTACACCTTC
>TRBJ1-5|TRBV12-3/TRBV12-4|few|TRBD1
CASSRDRVQPQHF
TGTGCCAGCAGCCGGGACAGGGTACAGCCCCAGCATTTT
>TRBJ1-2|TRBV12-3/TRBV12-4|-|TRBD1
CASSFLAGQGDYGHTF
TGTGCCAGCAGTTTTCTGGCCGGACAGGGCGACTATGGCCACACCTTC
>TRBJ2-3|TRBV28|few|TRBD2
CASTTKGLAGDTQYF
TGTGCCAGCACGACCAAGGGACTAGCTGGAGATACGCAGTATTTT
>TRBJ1-1|TRBV20-1|-|-
CSARGRATEAFF
TGCAGTGCTAGAGGCAGGGCCACTGAAGCTTTCTTT
>TRBJ2-5|TRBV7-2|-|-
CASSLRLVASLEGETQYF
TGTGCCAGCAGCTTAAGACTAGTTGCAAGCCTGGAGGGGGAGACCCAGTACTTC
>TRBJ2-4|TRBV20-1|-|TRBD2
CSARDPQGSGSMEQYF
TGCAGTGCTAGAGATCCACAGGGTAGCGGGAGCATGGAGCAGTACTTC
>TRBJ1-5|TRBV20-1|-|-
CSATYRGNQPQHF
TGCAGTGCAACCTACAGGGGCAATCAGCCCCAGCATTTT
>TRBJ1-1|TRBV20-1|few|-
CSASFLAGRSTEAFF
TGCAGTGCTAGCTTCCTCGCAGGACGATCCACTGAAGCTTTCTTT
>TRBJ1-1|TRBV7-9|-|TRBD1
CASRKRGSGTAPGGTEAFF
TGTGCCAGCAGAAAACGGGGTAGCGGGACAGCCCCTGGGGGCACTGAAGCTTTCTTT
>TRBJ2-1|TRBV9|-|-
CASSVGGGAEQFF
TGTGCCAGCAGCGTAGGTGGGGGCGCTGAGCAGTTCTTC
>TRBJ2-3|TRBV10-3|-|-
CAIRKLLGDPDTRYF
TGTGCCATCAGGAAACTTTTAGGGGACCCCGATACGCGGTATTTT
>TRBJ2-3|TRBV20-1|-|TRBD2
CSAREQLAGAATQYF
TGCAGTGCTAGAGAGCAACTAGCGGGAGCCGCGACGCAGTATTTT
>TRBJ2-6|TRBV4-1|-|-
CASSQVGEVVLTF
TGTGCCAGCAGCCAAGTAGGGGAGGTCGTCCTGACTTTC
>TRBJ2-3|TRBV5-1|-|-
CASSPETPDRTDTQYF
TGCGCCAGCAGCCCGGAGACGCCGGATCGCACAGATACGCAGTATTTT
>TRBJ2-3|TRBV20-1|few|-
CSARPLSSDTQYF
TGCAGTGCTAGACCCCTGAGTTCAGATACGCAGTATTTT
>TRBJ2-3|TRBV29-1|-|TRBD2
CSVGLAGGSDTQYF
TGCAGCGTTGGACTAGCGGGAGGGAGTGATACGCAGTATTTT
>TRBJ2-7|TRBV29-1|-|-
CSVRDTASEQYF
TGCAGCGTCCGGGACACCGCCTCCGAGCAGTACTTC
>TRBJ2-1|TRBV14|-|-
CASSQVSSYNEQFF
TGTGCCAGCAGCCAAGTTAGCTCCTACAATGAGCAGTTCTTC
>TRBJ2-4|TRBV20-1|few|-
CSAELAAGGKNIQYF
TGCAGTGCTGAGCTAGCCGCCGGGGGCAAAAACATTCAGTACTTC
>TRBJ2-4|TRBV7-2|many|-
CASSRGDIQYF
TGTGCCAGCAGCCGTGGTGACATTCAGTACTTC
>TRBJ1-2|TRBV12-3/TRBV12-4|few|TRBD1
CASSPGQGVTRANYGYTF
TGTGCCAGCAGCCCGGGACAGGGGGTTACTAGAGCTAACTATGGCTACACCTTC
>TRBJ2-1|TRBV20-1|-|-
CSARVLASGNEQFF
TGCAGTGCTAGAGTTCTGGCTAGTGGCAATGAGCAGTTCTTC
>TRBJ2-2|TRBV28|-|-
CASSAQDNTGELFF
TGTGCCAGCTCGGCGCAGGATAACACCGGGGAGCTGTTTTTT
>TRBJ1-1|TRBV29-1|few|-
CSVRRTQNTEAFF
TGCAGCGTCCGCAGGACACAGAACACTGAAGCTTTCTTT
>TRBJ2-7|TRBV14|-|TRBD2
CASSPILAGGEQYF
TGTGCCAGCAGCCCAATACTAGCGGGAGGCGAGCAGTACTTC
>TRBJ1-2|TRBV6-5|many|-
CASRTDYGYTF
TGTGCCAGCAGAACAGACTATGGCTACACCTTC
>TRBJ2-1|TRBV3-1|-|TRBD1
CASSHRDRSNEQFF
TGTGCCAGCAGTCACCGGGACAGGTCCAATGAGCAGTTCTTC
>TRBJ2-7|TRBV5-6|-|TRBD1
CASNTQGAYEQYF
TGTGCCAGCAACACCCAGGGGGCCTACGAGCAGTACTTC
>TRBJ2-7|TRBV20-1|few|TRBD2
CSAKSLAGVHEQYF
TGCAGTGCTAAGTCCCTAGCGGGAGTCCACGAGCAGTACTTC
>TRBJ2-7|TRBV9|-|-
CASSVGGRTDEQYF
TGTGCCAGCAGCGTAGGAGGGAGGACAGACGAGCAGTACTTC
>TRBJ2-1|TRBV27|-|TRBD2
CASSLAKSGKIYNEQFF
TGTGCCAGCAGTTTAGCGAAGAGCGGGAAGATCTACAATGAGCAGTTCTTC
>TRBJ2-5|TRBV29-1|many|TRBD1
CSVPADRGAQETQYF
TGCAGCGTACCCGCGGACAGGGGCGCTCAAGAGACCCAGTACTTC
>TRBJ2-3|TRBV2|-|-
CASSFQGEIASTDTQYF
TGTGCCAGCAGCTTTCAAGGGGAAATAGCTAGCACAGATACGCAGTATTTT
>TRBJ2-3|TRBV5-1|few|-
CASGIPGHQTDTQYF
TGCGCCAGCGGAATACCGGGACATCAAACAGATACGCAGTATTTT
>TRBJ2-5|TRBV24-1|few|TRBD1
CATSDRTGAKETQYF
TGTGCCACCAGTGATAGGACAGGGGCCAAGGAGACCCAGTACTTC
>TRBJ2-2|TRBV27|-|-
CAAGLERGELFF
TGTGCAGCAGGGCTCGAACGCGGGGAGCTGTTTTTT